This TCR beta chain was captured by sequencing in a study of T cell changes during pregnancy in multiple sclerosis. The data were produced by immunoSEQ multiplex PCR, yet TCRdb's version contains in-frame clones alone and is incomplete. This repertoire shows under 85,000 clones, under 95% found once; its top ten account for 0.47%. The input for sequencing was CD4+ T cells from peripheral blood mononuclear cells, taken in the second trimester of pregnancy. The receptor's source is a female donor with multiple sclerosis, enrolled in a pregnancy study.

Written as DNA, the CDR3 is TGTGCCACCAGCAGAGACCCAGGGGGCTACGAGCAGTACTTC. It is translated as CATSRDPGGYEQYF. The chain recombines TRBV15 with TRBJ2-7; 7 bases line up with TRBD1. CDR1 and CDR2 from the germline V gene are LNHNV and YYDKDF (reference sequence). The CDR3 is 14 amino acids. Losses at the gene ends were 0 bases for V and 3 bases for J; bases not matched to a gene: 2. Full variable domain (remainder filled in from reference TRBV15 and TRBJ2-7): DAMVIQNPRYQVTQFGKPVTLSCSQTLNHNVMYWYQQKSSQAPKLLFHYYDKDFNNEADTPDNFQSRRPNTSFCFLDIRSPGLGDTAMYLCATSRDPGGYEQYFGPGTRLTVT.